The clone carrying this T cell receptor (beta chain) was counted only a few times. Antigen: not known. This record comes from a study of blood T cells in healthy people across ages. Study-level points and caveats: More naive CD4+ cells and higher diversity marked long-lived donors relative to aged donors.

A J-beta primer mix and a sample-barcoded 5' primer were used in a second PCR of about 7 to 11 cycles. Every sample produced at least 3 million CDR3-containing paired-end reads. TCRdb redid the calling of the 5' RACE reads with MiXCR, one entry per CDR3 protein. The data contain fewer than 800,000 distinct CDR3 sequences, approximately 50% of them singletons. Germline trimming cut 6 bases from V and 3 bases from J; bases unmatched to any gene: 7. Germline V gives CDR1 MNHNY, CDR2 SVGAGI (reference sequence). There are 15 residues in the CDR3. Sequences were obtained from blood. The chain is built from TRBV6-6 and TRBJ1-2; 10 bases are a match to TRBD1. This receptor was taken from a woman aged 60-75 years in good health. The CDR3 coding sequence is TGTGCCAGCAGAACCGGGACAGGGGCTCACTATGGCTACACCTTC. Translated, it gives CASRTGTGAHYGYTF.